The following is a T cell receptor beta chain sequence with its context. Per the original data handling: Nucleated cell number was recorded as an estimate derived from reference gene primer amplification. Measured with immunoSEQ multiplex PCR; TCRdb has only the in-frame clones, and not every one. That table furnishes V, J and clone size, whereas the DNA furnished D and trimming. The table records roughly 59,000 clones, 65% to 80% of them present only once. The trim removed 5 bases at V and 5 bases at J, leaving 5 bases unmatched. CDR3 length equals 16 residues. CDR1 is LGHDT and CDR2 is YNNKEL in the germline V gene (reference sequence). This entry belongs to a study of blood T cell repertoires in COVID-19. Study information: Acute and convalescent COVID-19 samples came from the United States, Italy and Spain.

The chain links TRBV3-1 (or the pseudogene TRBV3-2) to TRBJ2-2; 13 nucleotides match TRBD2. This TCR derives from a human donor in a cohort sampled during active COVID-19. The sequenced sample consisted of peripheral blood. Here the CDR3 DNA reads TGTGCCAGCAGCTGGACTAGCGGGAGTATTACCGGGGAGCTGTTTTTT. It translates to CASSWTSGSITGELFF.